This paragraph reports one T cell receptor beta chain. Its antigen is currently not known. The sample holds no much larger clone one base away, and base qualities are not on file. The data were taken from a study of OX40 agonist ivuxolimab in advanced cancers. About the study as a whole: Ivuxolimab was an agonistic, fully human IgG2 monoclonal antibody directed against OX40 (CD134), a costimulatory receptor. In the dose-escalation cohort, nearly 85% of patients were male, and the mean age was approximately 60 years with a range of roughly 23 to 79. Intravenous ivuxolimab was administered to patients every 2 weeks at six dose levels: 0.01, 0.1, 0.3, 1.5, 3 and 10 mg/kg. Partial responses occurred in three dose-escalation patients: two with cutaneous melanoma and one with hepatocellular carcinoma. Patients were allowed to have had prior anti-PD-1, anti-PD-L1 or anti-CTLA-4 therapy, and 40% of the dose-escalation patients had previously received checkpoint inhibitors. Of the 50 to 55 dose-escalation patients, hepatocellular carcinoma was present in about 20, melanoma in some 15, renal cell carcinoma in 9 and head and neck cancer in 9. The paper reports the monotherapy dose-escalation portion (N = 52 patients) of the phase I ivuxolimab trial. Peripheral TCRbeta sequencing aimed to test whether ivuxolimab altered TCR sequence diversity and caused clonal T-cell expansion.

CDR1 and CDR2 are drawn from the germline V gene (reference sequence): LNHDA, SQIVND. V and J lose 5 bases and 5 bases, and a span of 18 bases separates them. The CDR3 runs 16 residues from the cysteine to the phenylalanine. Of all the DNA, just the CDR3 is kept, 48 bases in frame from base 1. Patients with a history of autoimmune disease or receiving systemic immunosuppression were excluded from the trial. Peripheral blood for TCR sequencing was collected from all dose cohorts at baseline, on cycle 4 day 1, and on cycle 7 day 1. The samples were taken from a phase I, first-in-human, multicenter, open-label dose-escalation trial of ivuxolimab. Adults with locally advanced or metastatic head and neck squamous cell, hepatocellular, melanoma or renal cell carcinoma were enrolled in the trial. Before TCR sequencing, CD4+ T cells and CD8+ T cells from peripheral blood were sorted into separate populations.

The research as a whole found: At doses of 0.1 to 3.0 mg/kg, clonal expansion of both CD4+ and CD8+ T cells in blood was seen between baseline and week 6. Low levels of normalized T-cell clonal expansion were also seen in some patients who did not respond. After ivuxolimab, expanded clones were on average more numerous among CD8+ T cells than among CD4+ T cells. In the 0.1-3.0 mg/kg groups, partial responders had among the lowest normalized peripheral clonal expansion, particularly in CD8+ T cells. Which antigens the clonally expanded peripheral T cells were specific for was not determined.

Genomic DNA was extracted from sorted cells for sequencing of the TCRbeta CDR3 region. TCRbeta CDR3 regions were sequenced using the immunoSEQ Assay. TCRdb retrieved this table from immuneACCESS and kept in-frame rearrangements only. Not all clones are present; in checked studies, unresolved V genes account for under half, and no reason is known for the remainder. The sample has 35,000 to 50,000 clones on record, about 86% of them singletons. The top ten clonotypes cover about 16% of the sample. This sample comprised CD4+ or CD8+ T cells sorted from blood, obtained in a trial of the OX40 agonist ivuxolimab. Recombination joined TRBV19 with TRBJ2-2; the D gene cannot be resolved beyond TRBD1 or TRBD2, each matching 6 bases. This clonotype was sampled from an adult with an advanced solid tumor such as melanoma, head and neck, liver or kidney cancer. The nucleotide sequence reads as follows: TGTGCCAGTAGTTCCCTCTACCGGGGGCGAACCGGGGAGCTGTTTTTT. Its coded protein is CASSSLYRGRTGELFF.